This TCR beta chain was sequenced for a study of blood T cells in healthy people across ages. Whole-study findings and limits: Among long-lived donors, naive CD4+ cells were more numerous and diversity higher than in aged donors. Samples with more naive T cells showed higher observed beta diversity. A roughly linear fall in TCR beta diversity per million T cells was seen with increasing age.

Germline lookup yields CDR1 SEHNR and CDR2 FQNEAQ (reference sequence). The CDR3 covers 18 residues. Trimming took 6 bases from V and 3 from J; bases not matched to a gene: 15. This clonotype appeared a few times. Its target is not known. Alongside a J-beta primer mix, a sample-barcoded 5' primer served in a second PCR lasting about 7 to 11 cycles. Paired-end reads containing CDR3 totaled no fewer than 2.5 million for each sample. MiXCR, run by TCRdb on the 5' RACE reads, gives a single entry per CDR3 protein. Among 1.5 million or so distinct CDR3 sequences listed, roughly 45% were seen once. The TCR originated in a woman aged 18-29 years in good health. The rearrangement links TRBV7-9 to TRBJ2-1, with TRBD2 matching over 9 bases. Sequencing was carried out using blood. CDR3 DNA sequence: TGTGCCAGCAGTTCTCGTGGCGGGGGGGGTAAGGGCTACAATGAGCAGTTCTTC. It encodes CASSSRGGGGKGYNEQFF. The variable domain in full, completed from reference TRBV7-9 and TRBJ2-1, reads DTGVSQNPRHKITKRGQNVTFRCDPISEHNRLYWYRQTLGQGPEFLTYFQNEAQLEKSRLLSDRFSAERPKGSFSTLEIQRTEQGDSAMYLCASSSRGGGGKGYNEQFFGPGTRLTVL.